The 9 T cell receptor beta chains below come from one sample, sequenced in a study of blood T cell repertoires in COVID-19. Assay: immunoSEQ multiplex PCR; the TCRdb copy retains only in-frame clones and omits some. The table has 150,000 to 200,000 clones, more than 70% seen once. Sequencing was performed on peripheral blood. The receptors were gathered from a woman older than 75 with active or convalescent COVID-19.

CDR3 nucleotides: TGTGCCAGCAGTCCAGGACAGGTTATCACCTTC. As protein: CASSPGQVITF. The V gene is TRBV6-5, the J gene TRBJ1-2; TRBD1 aligns across 7 bases. The length of the CDR3 is 11 residues. Trimming at V came to 5 bases and at J to 13 bases, leaving 7 bases not matched to a gene. Germline V gene data show CDR1 as MNHEY and CDR2 as SVGAGI.

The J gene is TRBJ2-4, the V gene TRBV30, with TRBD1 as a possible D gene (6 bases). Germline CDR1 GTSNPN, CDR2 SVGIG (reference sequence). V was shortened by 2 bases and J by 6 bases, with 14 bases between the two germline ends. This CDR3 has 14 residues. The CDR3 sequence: CAWSRDKTTNIQYF. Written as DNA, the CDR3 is TGTGCCTGGAGTCGGGACAAAACTACAAACATTCAGTACTTC.

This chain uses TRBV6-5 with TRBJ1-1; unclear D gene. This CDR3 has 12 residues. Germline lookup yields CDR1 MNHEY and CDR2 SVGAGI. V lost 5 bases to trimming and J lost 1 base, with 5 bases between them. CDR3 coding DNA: TGTGCCAGCAGTCGAGGGAACACTGAAGCTTTCTTT. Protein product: CASSRGNTEAFF.

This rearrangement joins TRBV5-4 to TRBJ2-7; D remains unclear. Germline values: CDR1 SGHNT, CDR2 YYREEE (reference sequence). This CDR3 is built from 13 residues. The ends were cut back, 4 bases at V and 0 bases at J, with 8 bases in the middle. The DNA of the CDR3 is TGTGCCAGCAGCCGCCCGAGCTCCTACGAGCAGTACTTC. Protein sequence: CASSRPSSYEQYF.

The DNA for the CDR3 is TGTGCCACCAGTGACGCCGTGACTAGCGGGAGACTTGAGACCCAGTACTTC. It encodes CATSDAVTSGRLETQYF. The chain uses TRBV24-1 and TRBJ2-5; 12 bases line up with TRBD2. This CDR3 comprises 17 residues. Germline V CDR1 and CDR2: KGHDR, SFDVKD. The trim removed 4 bases at V and 5 bases at J, leaving 10 bases unmatched.

CDR3 coding DNA: TGCGCCAGCAGCTTTGCCGGGACAGGGGCTGGAAACACCATATATTTT. Translation gives CASSFAGTGAGNTIYF. The chain employs TRBV5-1 and TRBJ1-3; 10 nucleotides line up with TRBD1. The CDR3 is 16 residues long. Germline assignment: CDR1 SGHRS and CDR2 YFSETQ. V trimming: 2 bases; J trimming: 2 bases; junction bases outside the gene matches: 4.

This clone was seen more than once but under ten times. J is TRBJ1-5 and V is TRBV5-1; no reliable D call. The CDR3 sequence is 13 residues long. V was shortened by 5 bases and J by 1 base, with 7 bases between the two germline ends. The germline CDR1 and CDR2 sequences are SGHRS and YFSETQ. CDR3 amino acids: CASRSGSNQPQHF. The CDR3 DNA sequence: TGCGCCAGCAGATCGGGAAGCAATCAGCCCCAGCATTTT.

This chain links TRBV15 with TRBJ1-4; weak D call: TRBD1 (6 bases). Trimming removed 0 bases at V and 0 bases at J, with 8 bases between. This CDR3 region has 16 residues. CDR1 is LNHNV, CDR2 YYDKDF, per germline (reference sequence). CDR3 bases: TGTGCCACCAGCAGAGATAGGGGGTCAACTAATGAAAAACTGTTTTTT. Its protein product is CATSRDRGSTNEKLFF.

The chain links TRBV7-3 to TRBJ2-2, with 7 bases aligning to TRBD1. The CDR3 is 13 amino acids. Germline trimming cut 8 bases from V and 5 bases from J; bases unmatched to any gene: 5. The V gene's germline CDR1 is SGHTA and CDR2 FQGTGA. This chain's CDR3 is CASGTVQTGELFF. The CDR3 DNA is TGTGCCAGCGGGACAGTGCAAACCGGGGAGCTGTTTTTT.